The 17 T cell receptor beta chains listed next were all sequenced from one sample in a study of identical twins. In TCRdb, the 5' RACE reads were re-called with MiXCR into one record per CDR3 protein. Of about 240,000 distinct CDR3 sequences in the sample, approximately 8% were seen once. The same sample was also used in a study of yellow fever vaccine responses in identical twins.

What was sequenced was CD8+ T cells sorted from blood. Receptors originate from a young woman in good health.

This clonotype came up many times. The rearrangement links TRBV12-3 or TRBV12-4 to TRBJ1-2; no reliable D call. This CDR3 has 14 amino acids. The V gene lost 4 bases and the J gene lost 2 bases, with 11 bases spanning the gap. For the CDR3, the DNA is TGTGCCAGCAGTTCTGGACGGACGAACTATGGCTACACCTTC. It encodes CASSSGRTNYGYTF.

This sequence joins TRBV20-1 and TRBJ2-3; 7 nucleotides align to TRBD2. J lost 5 bases, V lost 3 bases, and 8 bases had no gene match. The V gene's germline CDR1 is DFQATT and CDR2 SNEGSKA (reference sequence). This CDR3 contains 14 residues. CDR3 coding DNA: TGCAGTGCTAGTGTGGCGGGGGTGGGAGATACGCAGTATTTT. Protein product: CSASVAGVGDTQYF.

This clonotype was counted only a few times. The rearrangement links TRBV20-1 to TRBJ2-1, with TRBD2 identical over 13 bases. The germline V gene has CDR1 DFQATT and CDR2 SNEGSKA (reference sequence). Trimming took 2 bases from V and 6 from J; bases not matched to a gene: 7. The CDR3 covers 16 residues. CDR3 loop: CSARPGLAGRTNEQFF. The DNA of the CDR3 is TGCAGTGCTAGACCGGGACTAGCGGGAAGAACCAATGAGCAGTTCTTC.

This clonotype was counted at least ten times. This sequence joins TRBV27 and TRBJ2-1; 9 bases are shared with TRBD1. This CDR3 spans 15 amino acids. The V segment lost 0 bases and the J segment 10 bases; nucleotides outside the gene matches: 7. The germline gives CDR1 MNHEY, CDR2 SMNVEV (reference sequence). The CDR3 DNA follows: TGTGCCAGCAGTTTATCTGGACAGGGGCTGGACGAGCAGTTCTTC. Translating it yields CASSLSGQGLDEQFF.

This clonotype showed up many times. V is TRBV7-9 and J is TRBJ2-1; TRBD1 matches at 9 bases. This CDR3 contains 16 residues. Trimming removed 5 bases from V and 4 bases from J; junction bases left unmatched: 9. Germline V gene sequence: CDR1 SEHNR, CDR2 FQNEAQ (reference sequence). DNA for the CDR3: TGTGCCAGCAGCCCCCGGACAGGGGATCGGTACAATGAGCAGTTCTTC. This gives the protein CASSPRTGDRYNEQFF.

This clonotype was counted only a few times. J is TRBJ2-3 and V is TRBV27; TRBD2 agrees at 11 bases. The CDR3 has 15 amino acids. From germline, CDR1 is MNHEY and CDR2 SMNVEV (reference sequence). J lost 4 bases, V lost 6 bases, and 6 bases had no gene match. Here the CDR3 DNA reads TGTGCCAGCAGGATAGCGGGGGGGCGTGCAGATACGCAGTATTTT. Protein product: CASRIAGGRADTQYF.

The CDR3 DNA reads as TGTGCCAGCAGCTTGGGTTTGGGGACGAACACCGGGGAGCTGTTTTTT. Protein product: CASSLGLGTNTGELFF. This rearrangement joins TRBV5-4 to TRBJ2-2, with no clear D. The V and J ends lost 0 bases and 0 bases respectively, with 9 bases between them. The CDR3 spans 16 residues. Per the germline V gene, CDR1 is SGHNT and CDR2 is YYREEE (reference sequence).

CDR3 sequence (DNA): TGCGCCAGCAGCTTGGGGGCTAGCGGGAGTAACGAGCAGTACTTC. It is translated as CASSLGASGSNEQYF. The J gene is TRBJ2-7, the V gene TRBV5-1; 10 bases match TRBD2. V lost 0 bases, J lost 5 bases, and 5 bases stayed unmatched. Per germline, CDR1 SGHRS and CDR2 YFSETQ. CDR3 length: 15 residues.

At least ten counts were recorded for this clonotype. This rearrangement joins TRBV12-3 or TRBV12-4 to TRBJ1-1; D gene uncertain. Trimming pared 3 bases from V and 11 bases from J, leaving 16 bases between. The CDR3 loop spans 13 amino acids. The CDR3 loop is CASSFSRRIDAFF. For the CDR3, the DNA is TGTGCCAGCAGTTTTAGTAGGAGGATTGATGCTTTCTTT.

This clonotype was counted only a few times. The chain couples TRBV11-3 to TRBJ2-2, with D uncertain. CDR1 is SGHNT and CDR2 is YENEEA in the germline V gene. Trimming removed 4 bases from V and 4 bases from J, with 7 bases in between. This CDR3 is built from 13 residues. The CDR3 DNA reads as TGTGCCAGCAGCTCCCACACCACCGGGGAGCTGTTTTTT. Translating it yields CASSSHTTGELFF.

V usage is TRBV5-6 and J usage is TRBJ2-1, with D maybe TRBD2 (5 bases). The V gene's germline CDR1 is SGHDT and CDR2 YYEEEE. The V gene lost 3 bases and the J gene lost 9 bases, with 7 bases spanning the gap. CDR3 size: 11 residues. This CDR3 reads CASSWAGEQFF. In nucleotides, the CDR3 is TGTGCCAGCAGCTGGGCGGGTGAGCAGTTCTTC. Full variable domain (outside the CDR3, taken from reference TRBV5-6 and TRBJ2-1): DAGVTQSPTHLIKTRGQQVTLRCSPKSGHDTVSWYQQALGQGPQFIFQYYEEEERQRGNFPDRFSGHQFPNYSSELNVNALLLGDSALYLCASSWAGEQFFGPGTRLTVL.

This clonotype has only a few counts. V gene TRBV28 combines with J gene TRBJ2-4; D remains unclear. Germline V gives CDR1 MDHEN, CDR2 SYDVKM. The length of the CDR3 is 17 residues. V lost 4 bases and J 1 base, leaving 17 bases between the germline ends. The CDR3 nucleotides read TGTGCCAGCAGTTCATCGGACGATTTCCAGGCCAAAAACATTCAGTACTTC. It translates to CASSSSDDFQAKNIQYF.

This clonotype was seen many times. The rearrangement uses TRBV12-3 or TRBV12-4 and TRBJ2-5; D ambiguous. The CDR3 is made up of 13 amino acids. The ends were cut back, 4 bases at V and 5 bases at J, with 11 bases in the middle. The CDR3 DNA reads TGTGCCAGCAGTTACTTTTACTTTGAGACCCAGTACTTC. This translates into CASSYFYFETQYF.

This clonotype was detected only a few times. The J gene is TRBJ2-2, the V gene TRBV5-1; D possibly uses TRBD1 or TRBD2 (5 bases each). Germline V lookup: CDR1 SGHRS, CDR2 YFSETQ. Trimming left V 6 bases short and J 4 bases short, with 16 bases between. The CDR3 spans 15 residues. CDR3 coding DNA: TGCGCCAGCACAGGGAGCATTCTAGTCACCGGGGAGCTGTTTTTT. Amino acid sequence: CASTGSILVTGELFF.

This clonotype was counted at least ten times. The rearrangement uses TRBV19 and TRBJ2-3, with D perhaps matching TRBD2 (5 bases). V lost 3 bases and J lost 0, with 10 bases in between. Germline V gene data show CDR1 as LNHDA and CDR2 as SQIVND (reference sequence). The CDR3 totals 15 residues. The CDR3 loop is CASSISGRSTDTQYF. CDR3 nucleotide sequence: TGTGCCAGTAGTATCTCGGGAAGAAGCACAGATACGCAGTATTTT.

The genes are TRBV29-1 and TRBJ1-1, with D hard to call. Germline lookup yields CDR1 SQVTM and CDR2 ANQGSEA. V was cut by 2 bases and J by 4 bases, with 8 bases left in between. The CDR3 is 12 residues long. CDR3 amino acids: CSVESISTEAFF. CDR3 coding DNA: TGCAGCGTTGAATCCATATCCACTGAAGCTTTCTTT.

This clonotype was counted ten times or more. In DNA, the CDR3 is TGTGCCATCAGTGAGTCCCGAACACCCAATCAGCCCCAGCATTTT. Its translation: CAISESRTPNQPQHF. The chain couples TRBV10-3 to TRBJ1-5; D is uncertain. With 0 bases removed from V and 3 bases from J, the gap between germline ends came to 9 bases. The CDR3 extends over 15 amino acids. CDR1 is ENHRY, CDR2 SYGVKD, per germline.